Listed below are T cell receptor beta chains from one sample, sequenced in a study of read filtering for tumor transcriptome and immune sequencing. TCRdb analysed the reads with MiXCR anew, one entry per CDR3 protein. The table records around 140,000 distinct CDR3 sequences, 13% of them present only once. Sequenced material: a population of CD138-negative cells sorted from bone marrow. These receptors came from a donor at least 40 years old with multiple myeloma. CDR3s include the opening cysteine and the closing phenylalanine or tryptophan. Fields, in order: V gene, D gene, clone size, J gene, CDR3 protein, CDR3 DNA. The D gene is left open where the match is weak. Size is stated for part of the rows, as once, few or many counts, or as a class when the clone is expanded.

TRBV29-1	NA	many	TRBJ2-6	CSVETVGANVLTF	TGCAGCGTTGAAACAGTTGGGGCCAACGTCCTGACTTTC
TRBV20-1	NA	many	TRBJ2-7	CSATFKRGPLDEQYF	TGCAGTGCTACCTTCAAAAGGGGACCTTTGGACGAGCAGTACTTC
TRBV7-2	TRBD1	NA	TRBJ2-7	CASSQDAGTASYEQYF	TGTGCCAGCAGCCAAGACGCCGGGACAGCCTCCTACGAGCAGTACTTC
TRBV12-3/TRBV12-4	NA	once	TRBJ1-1	CASSPRGGGTEAFF	TGTGCCAGCAGTCCCCGGGGGGGCGGCACTGAAGCTTTCTTT
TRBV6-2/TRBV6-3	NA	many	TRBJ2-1	CASKEHSSYNEQFF	TGTGCCAGCAAAGAACACAGCTCCTACAATGAGCAGTTCTTC
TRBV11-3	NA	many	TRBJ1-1	CASSLFRGAGTEAFF	TGTGCCAGCAGCTTATTTCGGGGCGCGGGCACTGAAGCTTTCTTT
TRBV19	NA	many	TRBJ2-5	CASSIYPEETQYF	TGTGCCAGTAGTATATACCCTGAAGAGACCCAGTACTTC
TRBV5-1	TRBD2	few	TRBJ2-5	CASSLRLAGGVETQYF	TGCGCCAGCAGCTTGAGGCTAGCGGGAGGTGTGGAGACCCAGTACTTC
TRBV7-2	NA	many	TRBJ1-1	CASSFGQGTEAFF	TGTGCCAGCAGCTTCGGGCAGGGCACTGAAGCTTTCTTT
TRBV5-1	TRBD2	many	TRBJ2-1	CASSSEGLGGIF	TGCGCCAGCAGCTCGGAGGGACTAGGTGGTATCTTC
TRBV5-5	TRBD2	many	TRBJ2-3	CASSFPGLADTDTQYF	TGTGCCAGCAGCTTCCCGGGACTAGCGGACACAGATACGCAGTATTTT
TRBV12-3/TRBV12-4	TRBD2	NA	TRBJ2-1	CASSFSLGTSGKAEQFF	TGTGCCAGCAGTTTTTCTTTAGGGACTAGCGGGAAGGCTGAGCAGTTCTTC
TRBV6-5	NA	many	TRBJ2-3	CASSYSSGSTDTQYF	TGTGCCAGCAGTTATTCTTCGGGAAGTACAGATACGCAGTATTTT
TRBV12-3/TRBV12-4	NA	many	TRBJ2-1	CASSFGQRDERFF	TGTGCCAGCAGTTTCGGGCAGAGGGATGAGCGGTTCTTC
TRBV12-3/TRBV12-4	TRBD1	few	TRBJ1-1	CASSSQGGRTEAFF	TGTGCCAGCAGTTCCCAGGGGGGGCGGACTGAAGCTTTCTTT
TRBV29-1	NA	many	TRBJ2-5	CSVQQETQYF	TGCAGCGTTCAACAAGAGACCCAGTACTTC
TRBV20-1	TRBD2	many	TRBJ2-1	CSARDWGSSGNNEQFF	TGCAGTGCTAGAGACTGGGGGTCTAGCGGAAACAATGAGCAGTTCTTC
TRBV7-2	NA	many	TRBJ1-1	CASRTLDAGDRTEAFF	TGTGCCAGCAGGACGCTGGATGCAGGGGATCGTACTGAAGCTTTCTTT
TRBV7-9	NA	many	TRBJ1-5	CASSLAQGARVSNQPQHF	TGTGCCAGCAGCTTAGCGCAGGGTGCAAGGGTTAGCAATCAGCCCCAGCATTTT
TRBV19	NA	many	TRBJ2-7	CASSLGLAASYEQYF	TGTGCCAGTAGTCTCGGTTTAGCGGCGTCCTACGAGCAGTACTTC
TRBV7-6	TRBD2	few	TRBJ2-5	CASSVSGSARETQYF	TGTGCCAGCAGCGTTAGCGGGAGTGCACGGGAGACCCAGTACTTC
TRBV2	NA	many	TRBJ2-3	CASSDWQGPDTQYF	TGTGCCAGCAGTGATTGGCAAGGGCCAGATACGCAGTATTTT
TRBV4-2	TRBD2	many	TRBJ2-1	CASSRGGAGDEQFF	TGTGCCAGCAGCCGGGGCGGCGCGGGAGATGAGCAGTTCTTC
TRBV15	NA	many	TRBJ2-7	CATSISEYYEQYF	TGTGCCACCAGTATTAGCGAGTACTACGAGCAGTACTTC
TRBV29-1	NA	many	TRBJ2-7	CSVEVDDRSSYEQYF	TGCAGCGTTGAAGTGGATGACAGAAGCTCCTACGAGCAGTACTTC
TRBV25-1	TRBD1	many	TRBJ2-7	CASREEGASGEQYF	TGTGCCAGCAGAGAAGAGGGGGCATCGGGCGAGCAGTACTTC
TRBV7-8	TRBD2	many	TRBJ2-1	CASSHGLADYNEQFF	TGTGCCAGCAGCCATGGACTAGCGGATTACAATGAGCAGTTCTTC
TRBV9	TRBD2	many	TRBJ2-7	CASSLGGGGSYEQYF	TGTGCCAGCAGCTTGGGGGGGGGAGGTTCCTACGAGCAGTACTTC
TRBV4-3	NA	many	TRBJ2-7	CASSQGHTYEQYF	TGCGCCAGCAGCCAAGGCCACACTTACGAGCAGTACTTC
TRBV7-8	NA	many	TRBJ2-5	CASSLHEWETQYF	TGTGCCAGCAGCTTACACGAGTGGGAGACCCAGTACTTC
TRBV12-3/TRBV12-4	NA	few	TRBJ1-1	CASSLAFQEAFF	TGTGCCAGCAGTTTAGCGTTTCAGGAGGCTTTCTTT
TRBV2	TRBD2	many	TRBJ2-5	CASSPLALAGVDQETQYF	TGTGCCAGCAGTCCCCTGGCGTTAGCGGGAGTGGACCAAGAGACCCAGTACTTC
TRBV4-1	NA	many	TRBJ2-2	CASSQEVATGELFF	TGCGCCAGCAGCCAAGAGGTGGCAACCGGGGAGCTGTTTTTT
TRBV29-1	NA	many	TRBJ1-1	CSVDPDTEAFF	TGCAGCGTTGATCCGGACACTGAAGCTTTCTTT
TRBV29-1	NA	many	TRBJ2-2	CSVQGHRNTGELFF	TGCAGCGTTCAGGGCCACCGGAACACCGGGGAGCTGTTTTTT
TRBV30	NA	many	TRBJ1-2	CAWTPGYDYGYTF	TGTGCCTGGACTCCGGGGTATGACTATGGCTACACCTTC
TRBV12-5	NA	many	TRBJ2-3	CASRTVWGADTQYF	TGTGCTAGCCGGACAGTGTGGGGCGCAGATACGCAGTATTTT
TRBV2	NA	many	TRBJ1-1	CASSGGGPEAFF	TGTGCCAGCAGCGGGGGGGGGCCTGAAGCTTTCTTT